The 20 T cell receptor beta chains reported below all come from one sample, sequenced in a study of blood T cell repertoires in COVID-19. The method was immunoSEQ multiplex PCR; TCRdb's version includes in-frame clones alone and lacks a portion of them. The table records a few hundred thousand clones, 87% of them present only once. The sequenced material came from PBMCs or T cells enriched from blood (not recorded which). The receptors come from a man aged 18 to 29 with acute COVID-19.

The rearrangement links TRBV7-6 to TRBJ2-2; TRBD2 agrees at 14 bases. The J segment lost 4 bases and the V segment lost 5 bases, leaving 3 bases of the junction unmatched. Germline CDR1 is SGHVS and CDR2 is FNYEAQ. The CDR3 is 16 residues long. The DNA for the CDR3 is TGTGCCAGCAGCCAAGGGACTAGCGGGAGCACCGGGGAGCTGTTTTTT. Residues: CASSQGTSGSTGELFF.

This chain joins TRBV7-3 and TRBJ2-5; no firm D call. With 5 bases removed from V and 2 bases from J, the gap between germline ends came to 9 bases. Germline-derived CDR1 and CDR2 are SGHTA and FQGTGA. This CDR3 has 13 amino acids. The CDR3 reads CASSPTTQETQYF. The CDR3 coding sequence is TGTGCCAGCAGCCCTACGACTCAAGAGACCCAGTACTTC.

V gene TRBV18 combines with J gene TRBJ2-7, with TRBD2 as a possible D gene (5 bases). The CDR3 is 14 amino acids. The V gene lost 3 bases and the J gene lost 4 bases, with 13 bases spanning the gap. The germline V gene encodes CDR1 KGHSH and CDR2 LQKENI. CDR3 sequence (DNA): TGTGCCAGCTCACCTCCGGGGAGCAGATACGAGCAGTACTTC. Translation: CASSPPGSRYEQYF. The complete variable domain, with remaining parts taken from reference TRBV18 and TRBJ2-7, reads NAGVMQNPRHLVRRRGQEARLRCSPMKGHSHVYWYRQLPEEGLKFMVYLQKENIIDESGMPKERFSAEFPKEGPSILRIQQVVRGDSAAYFCASSPPGSRYEQYFGPGTRLTVT.

The CDR3 DNA reads TGTGCCAGCAGGACCGGGACTGCGGACACTGAAGCTTTCTTT. The encoded protein is CASRTGTADTEAFF. The chain carries TRBV6-5 and TRBJ1-1; tentative D call: TRBD1 (5 bases). CDR1 is MNHEY, CDR2 SVGAGI, per germline. CDR3 size: 14 residues. V lost 6 bases to trimming and J lost 3 bases, with 14 bases between them.

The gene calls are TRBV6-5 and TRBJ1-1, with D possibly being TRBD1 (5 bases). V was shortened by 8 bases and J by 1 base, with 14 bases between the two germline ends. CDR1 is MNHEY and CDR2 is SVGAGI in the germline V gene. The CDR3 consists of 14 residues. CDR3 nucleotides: TGTGCCAGCCAAAGGTGGGGGGAGAACACTGAAGCTTTCTTT. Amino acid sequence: CASQRWGENTEAFF.

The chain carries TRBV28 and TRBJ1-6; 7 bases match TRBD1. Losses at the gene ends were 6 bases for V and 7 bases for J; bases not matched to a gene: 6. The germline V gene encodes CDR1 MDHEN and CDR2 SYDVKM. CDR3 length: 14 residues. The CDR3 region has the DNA TGTGCCAGCAGGTTAGGGACAGCGAATTCACCCCTCCACTTT. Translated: CASRLGTANSPLHF.

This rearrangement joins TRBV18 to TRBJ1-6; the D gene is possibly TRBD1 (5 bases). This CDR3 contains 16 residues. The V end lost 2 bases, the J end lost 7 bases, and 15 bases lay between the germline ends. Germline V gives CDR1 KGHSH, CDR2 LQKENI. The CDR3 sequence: CASSPYDSRANSPLHF. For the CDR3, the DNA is TGTGCCAGCTCACCATACGACAGTAGGGCGAATTCACCCCTCCACTTT.

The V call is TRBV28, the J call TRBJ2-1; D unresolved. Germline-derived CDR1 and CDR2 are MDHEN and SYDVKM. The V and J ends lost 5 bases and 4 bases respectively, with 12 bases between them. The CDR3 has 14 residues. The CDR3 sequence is CASSPRSLYNEQFF. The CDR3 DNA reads TGTGCCAGCAGTCCCCGGAGTCTTTACAATGAGCAGTTCTTC. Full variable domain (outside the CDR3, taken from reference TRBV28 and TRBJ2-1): DVKVTQSSRYLVKRTGEKVFLECVQDMDHENMFWYRQDPGLGLRLIYFSYDVKMKEKGDIPEGYSVSREKKERFSLILESASTNQTSMYLCASSPRSLYNEQFFGPGTRLTVL.

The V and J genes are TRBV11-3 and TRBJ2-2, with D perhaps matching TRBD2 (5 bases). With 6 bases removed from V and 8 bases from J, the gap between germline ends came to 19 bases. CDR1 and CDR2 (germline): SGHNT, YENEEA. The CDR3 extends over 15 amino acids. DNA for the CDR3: TGTGCCAGCAGTCCCACTATCAAAAGAGGGGGGGAGCTGTTTTTT. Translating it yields CASSPTIKRGGELFF.

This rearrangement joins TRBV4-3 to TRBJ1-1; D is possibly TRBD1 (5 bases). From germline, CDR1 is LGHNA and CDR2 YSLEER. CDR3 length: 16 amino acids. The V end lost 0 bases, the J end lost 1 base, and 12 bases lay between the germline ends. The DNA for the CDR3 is TGCGCCAGCAGCCAAGAATTCGGCGGGGGGAACACTGAAGCTTTCTTT. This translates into CASSQEFGGGNTEAFF.

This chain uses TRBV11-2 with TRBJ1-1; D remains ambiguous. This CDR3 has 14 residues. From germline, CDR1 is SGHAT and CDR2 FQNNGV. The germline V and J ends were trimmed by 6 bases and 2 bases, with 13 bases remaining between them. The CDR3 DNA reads TGTGCCAGCAGACCACCACAGTTAAACACTGAAGCTTTCTTT. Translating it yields CASRPPQLNTEAFF.

CDR3 sequence (DNA): TGTGCCAGTAGTATAGATCCCAGTAGCAATCAGCCCCAGCATTTT. Residues: CASSIDPSSNQPQHF. The J gene is TRBJ1-5, the V gene TRBV19; D is ambiguous. CDR3 length: 15 residues. Germline CDR1 is LNHDA and CDR2 is SQIVND (reference sequence). Between the trimmed V and J ends, which lost 0 bases and 0 bases, there was a span of 6 bases. The full variable domain, rest sourced from reference TRBV19 and TRBJ1-5, is DGGITQSPKYLFRKEGQNVTLSCEQNLNHDAMYWYRQDPGQGLRLIYYSQIVNDFQKGDIAEGYSVSREKKESFPLTVTSAQKNPTAFYLCASSIDPSSNQPQHFGDGTRLSIL.

As DNA, the CDR3 is TGTGCCAGCTTTAAGTGGGAGGAGAGTGGAGAGACCCAGTACTTC. It translates to CASFKWEESGETQYF. This chain links TRBV28 with TRBJ2-5, with a possible D match to TRBD2 (6 bases). Germline lookup yields CDR1 MDHEN and CDR2 SYDVKM. Trimming cost V 8 bases and J 4 bases, with 20 bases left between them. This CDR3 is built from 15 residues.

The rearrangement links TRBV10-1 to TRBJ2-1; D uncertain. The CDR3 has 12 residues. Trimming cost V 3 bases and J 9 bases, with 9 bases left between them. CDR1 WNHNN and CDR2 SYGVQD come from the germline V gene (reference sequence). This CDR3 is CASSDRVGEQFF. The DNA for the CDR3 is TGCGCCAGCAGTGACCGGGTTGGTGAGCAGTTCTTC.

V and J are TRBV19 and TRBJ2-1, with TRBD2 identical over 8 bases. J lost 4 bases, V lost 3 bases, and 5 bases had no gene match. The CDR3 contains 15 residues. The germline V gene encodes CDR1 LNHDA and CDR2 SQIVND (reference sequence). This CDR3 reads CASSIVGTRYNEQFF. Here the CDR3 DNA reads TGTGCCAGTAGTATCGTCGGGACTAGGTACAATGAGCAGTTCTTC.

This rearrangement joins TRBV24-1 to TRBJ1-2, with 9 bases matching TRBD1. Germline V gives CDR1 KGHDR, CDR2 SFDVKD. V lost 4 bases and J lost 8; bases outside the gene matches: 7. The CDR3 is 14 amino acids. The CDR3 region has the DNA TGTGCCACCAGTGACCAAGGACAGGGGAGAGGCTACACCTTC. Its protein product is CATSDQGQGRGYTF.

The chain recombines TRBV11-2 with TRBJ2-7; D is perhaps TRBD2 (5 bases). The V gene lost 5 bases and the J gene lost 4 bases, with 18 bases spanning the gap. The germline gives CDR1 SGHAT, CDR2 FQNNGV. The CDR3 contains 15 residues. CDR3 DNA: TGTGCCAGCAGCCCTCCGGGAAGCACGCCTTACGAGCAGTACTTC. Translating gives CASSPPGSTPYEQYF.

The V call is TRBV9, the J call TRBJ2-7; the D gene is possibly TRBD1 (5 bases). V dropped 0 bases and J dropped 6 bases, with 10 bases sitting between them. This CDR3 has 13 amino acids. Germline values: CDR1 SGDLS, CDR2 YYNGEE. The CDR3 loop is CASSVVGQGEQYF. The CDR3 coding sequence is TGTGCCAGCAGCGTAGTGGGGCAGGGCGAGCAGTACTTC.

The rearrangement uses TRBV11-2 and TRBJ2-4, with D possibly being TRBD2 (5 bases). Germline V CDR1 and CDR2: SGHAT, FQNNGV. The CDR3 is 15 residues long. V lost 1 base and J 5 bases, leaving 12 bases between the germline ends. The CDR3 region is CASSLVSGSQNIQYF. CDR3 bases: TGTGCCAGCAGCTTAGTCTCGGGGTCCCAAAACATTCAGTACTTC.

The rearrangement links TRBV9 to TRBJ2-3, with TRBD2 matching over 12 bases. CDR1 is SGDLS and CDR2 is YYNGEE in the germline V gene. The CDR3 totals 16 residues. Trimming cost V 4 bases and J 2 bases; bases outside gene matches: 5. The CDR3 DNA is TGTGCCAGCAGCCCCCGGACTAGCGGGAACACAGATACGCAGTATTTT. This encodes CASSPRTSGNTDTQYF. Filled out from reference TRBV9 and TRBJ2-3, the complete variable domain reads DSGVTQTPKHLITATGQRVTLRCSPRSGDLSVYWYQQSLDQGLQFLIQYYNGEERAKGNILERFSAQQFPDLHSELNLSSLELGDSALYFCASSPRTSGNTDTQYFGPGTRLTVL.